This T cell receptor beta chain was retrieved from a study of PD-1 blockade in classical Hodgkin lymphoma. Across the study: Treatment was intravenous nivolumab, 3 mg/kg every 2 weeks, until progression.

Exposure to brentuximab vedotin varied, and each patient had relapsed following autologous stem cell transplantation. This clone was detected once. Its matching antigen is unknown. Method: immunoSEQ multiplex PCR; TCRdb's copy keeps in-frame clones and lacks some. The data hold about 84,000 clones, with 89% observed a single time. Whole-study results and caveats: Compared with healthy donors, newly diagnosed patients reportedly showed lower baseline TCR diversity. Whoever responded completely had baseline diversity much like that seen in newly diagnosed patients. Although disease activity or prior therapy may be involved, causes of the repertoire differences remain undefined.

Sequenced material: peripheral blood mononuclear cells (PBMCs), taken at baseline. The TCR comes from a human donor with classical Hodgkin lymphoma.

The CDR3 is CASSGGQGGSYNEQFF. DNA of the CDR3: TGCGCCAGCAGCGGGGGACAGGGCGGATCCTACAATGAGCAGTTCTTC. This rearrangement joins TRBV5-1 to TRBJ2-1, with 9 positions matching TRBD1. There are 16 residues in the CDR3. The V gene's germline CDR1 is SGHRS and CDR2 YFSETQ. Trimming removed 4 bases from V and 1 base from J; junction bases left unmatched: 6.